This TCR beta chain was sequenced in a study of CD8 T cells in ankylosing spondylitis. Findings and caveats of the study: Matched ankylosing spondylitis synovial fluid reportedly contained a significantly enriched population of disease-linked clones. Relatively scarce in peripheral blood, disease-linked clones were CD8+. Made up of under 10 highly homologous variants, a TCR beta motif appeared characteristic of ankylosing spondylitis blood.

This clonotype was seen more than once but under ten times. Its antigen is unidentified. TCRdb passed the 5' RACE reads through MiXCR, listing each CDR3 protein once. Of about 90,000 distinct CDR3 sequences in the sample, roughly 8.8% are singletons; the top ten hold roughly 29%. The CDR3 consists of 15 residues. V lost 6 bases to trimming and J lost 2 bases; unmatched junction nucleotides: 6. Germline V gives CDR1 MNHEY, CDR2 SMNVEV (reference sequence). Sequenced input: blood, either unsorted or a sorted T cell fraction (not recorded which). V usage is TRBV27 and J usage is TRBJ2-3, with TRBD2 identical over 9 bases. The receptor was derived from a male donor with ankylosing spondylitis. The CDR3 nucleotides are TGTGCCAGCAGGCCGGGACTAGCCTACACAGATACGCAGTATTTT. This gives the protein CASRPGLAYTDTQYF.